This TCR beta chain was captured in a study of cytotoxic CD8 clonotypes in ibrutinib-treated CLL. The table came from immunoSEQ multiplex PCR; TCRdb's copy has only in-frame clones and leaves some out. The sample contains some 92,000 clones, 60% to 80% of which appear only once. In this sample, this clone turned up once. Its target is not known. Findings and caveats of the study: Clonality went up at the time of ibrutinib response, stayed stable in sustained remission, and later dropped back toward its baseline level at progression. Baseline clonality exceeded age-matched healthy donors and tracked circulating CD8+ T-cell counts.

The CDR3 contains 17 residues. The germline V gene has CDR1 SGHTA and CDR2 FQGNSA. V shed 2 bases and J shed 0 bases, with 14 bases lying between them. The sample in question was PBMCs, obtained after 24 months of ibrutinib treatment. This TCR was sampled from a human donor with chronic lymphocytic leukemia. The chain uses TRBV7-2 and TRBJ1-5, with D maybe TRBD1 (5 bases). The CDR3 DNA sequence: TGTGCCAGCAGCTTAACAGGTTCGGGATATAGCAATCAGCCCCAGCATTTT. As protein: CASSLTGSGYSNQPQHF.